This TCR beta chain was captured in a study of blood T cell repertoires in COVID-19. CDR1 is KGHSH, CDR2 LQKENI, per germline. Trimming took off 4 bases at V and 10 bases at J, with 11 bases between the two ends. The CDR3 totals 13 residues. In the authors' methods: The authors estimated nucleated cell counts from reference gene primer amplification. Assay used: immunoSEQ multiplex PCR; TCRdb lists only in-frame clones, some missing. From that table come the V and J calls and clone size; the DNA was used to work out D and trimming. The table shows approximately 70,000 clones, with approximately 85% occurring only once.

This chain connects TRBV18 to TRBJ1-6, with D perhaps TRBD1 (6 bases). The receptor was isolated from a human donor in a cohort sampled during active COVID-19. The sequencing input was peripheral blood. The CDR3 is CASSLDSSSPLHF. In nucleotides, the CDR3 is TGTGCCAGCTCACTGGACAGTTCCTCACCCCTCCACTTT.